These 29 T cell receptor beta chains were all obtained from the same sample, sequenced in a study of blood T cell repertoires in COVID-19 (dated by TCRdb to 2020 to 2022). Receptors were amplified or captured by the immunoSEQ multiplex PCR assay. Drawn from immuneACCESS, this table holds only the in-frame rearrangements with V and J called that TCRdb kept. Clones are partly lost; checked studies trace under half to an unresolved V gene and leave the rest unexplained. The sample table shows 25,000 to 35,000 clones, and around 72% are seen once. Clones ranked in the top ten supply roughly 21% of the sample. Sequenced sample: peripheral blood. Receptor source: a boy aged 2-9 years with active or convalescent COVID-19.

The chain has TRBV9 and TRBJ2-3, with 7 bases lining up with TRBD1. This CDR3 has 16 amino acids. Losses at the gene ends were 4 bases for V and 0 bases for J; bases not matched to a gene: 8. Germline CDR1 and CDR2: SGDLS and YYNGEE. DNA for the CDR3: TGTGCCAGCAGCAAAGGTGGGGGACAGAGCACAGATACGCAGTATTTT. Translation: CASSKGGGQSTDTQYF.

The table lists this clone with a few counts. The rearrangement uses TRBV6-5 and TRBJ2-7; 7 nucleotides match TRBD1. This CDR3 region has 12 residues. V trimming: 4 bases; J trimming: 5 bases; junction bases outside the gene matches: 2. Germline CDR1 is MNHEY and CDR2 is SVGAGI. CDR3 bases: TGTGCCAGCAGTTTCAGGGGGAACGAGCAGTACTTC. Residues: CASSFRGNEQYF.

The DNA of the CDR3 is TGTGCCAGCAGTACCCCCAGGGAAGGGCCTTATGGCTACACCTTC. Translated: CASSTPREGPYGYTF. The V and J genes are TRBV6-2 or TRBV6-3 and TRBJ1-2; possibly TRBD1 for D (5 bases). CDR1 MNHEY and CDR2 SVGEGT come from the germline V gene. This CDR3 spans 15 amino acids. V dropped 5 bases and J dropped 5 bases, with 18 bases sitting between them.

This clone appeared once. For the CDR3, the DNA is TGTGCCAGCAGCTTAAGAACAGGGGACACTGAAGCTTTCTTT. Translating gives CASSLRTGDTEAFF. The chain employs TRBV7-2 and TRBJ1-1, with 7 positions matching TRBD1. J was trimmed by 3 bases and V by 2 bases; bases with no gene match: 3. The germline gives CDR1 SGHTA, CDR2 FQGNSA. The CDR3 extends over 14 amino acids.

The chain combines TRBV7-2 with TRBJ2-1; 9 nucleotides agree with TRBD2. The CDR3 runs to 15 residues. Germline V lookup: CDR1 SGHTA, CDR2 FQGNSA. J was trimmed by 7 bases and V by 1 base; bases with no gene match: 5. This CDR3 is CASSLGSGRANEQFF. The CDR3 region has the DNA TGTGCCAGCAGCTTAGGTAGCGGGAGAGCAAATGAGCAGTTCTTC.

J is TRBJ2-3 and V is TRBV24-1; the match to TRBD1 covers 7 bases. The CDR3 runs 15 residues. J lost 1 base, V lost 4 bases, and 4 bases had no gene match. The germline CDR1 and CDR2 sequences are KGHDR and SFDVKD. The CDR3 coding sequence is TGTGCCACCAGTGACCCTACAGGGGGCACAGATACGCAGTATTTT. Amino acids: CATSDPTGGTDTQYF.

The rearrangement links TRBV7-9 to TRBJ2-1; a possible D gene is TRBD1 (6 bases). This CDR3 is 17 amino acids long. The V gene lost 4 bases and the J gene lost 6 bases, with 22 bases spanning the gap. Germline CDR1 and CDR2: SEHNR and FQNEAQ (reference sequence). Here the CDR3 DNA reads TGTGCCAGCAGCTCCCAAGGTAGGGGGTCCCAATTCAATGAGCAGTTCTTC. It codes for CASSSQGRGSQFNEQFF.

The chain uses TRBV28 and TRBJ2-1, with D tentatively TRBD1 (5 bases). Germline V gene sequence: CDR1 MDHEN, CDR2 SYDVKM. The length of the CDR3 is 16 residues. Trimming took off 7 bases at V and 1 base at J, with 17 bases between the two ends. CDR3 coding DNA: TGTGCCAGCACTCCGGCGAACAGGCCTTCCTACAATGAGCAGTTCTTC. Translated, it gives CASTPANRPSYNEQFF.

The V gene is TRBV19, the J gene TRBJ1-5, with a weak D call TRBD1 (6 bases). Per the germline V gene, CDR1 is LNHDA and CDR2 is SQIVND (reference sequence). Trimming cost V 7 bases and J 10 bases, with 20 bases left between them. This CDR3 comprises 14 residues. Here the CDR3 DNA reads TGTGCCAGTACCGCCGACAGGATGGACGGTCCCCAGCATTTT. Amino acid sequence: CASTADRMDGPQHF.

The chain carries TRBV15 and TRBJ2-5, with 8 positions matching TRBD1. Per the germline V gene, CDR1 is LNHNV and CDR2 is YYDKDF (reference sequence). Trimming removed 2 bases from V and 2 bases from J; junction bases left unmatched: 7. The CDR3 is 16 amino acids. The CDR3 DNA sequence: TGTGCCACCAGCAGATGGATTACAGGGGGACAAGAGACCCAGTACTTC. Translating it yields CATSRWITGGQETQYF.

V usage is TRBV27 and J usage is TRBJ2-7; maybe TRBD1 (6 bases). Germline V gives CDR1 MNHEY, CDR2 SMNVEV (reference sequence). This CDR3 has 14 amino acids. The V and J ends lost 4 bases and 3 bases respectively, with 13 bases between them. CDR3 residues: CASSWGPSLYEQYF. The CDR3 coding sequence is TGTGCCAGCAGTTGGGGGCCTTCTCTCTACGAGCAGTACTTC.

The rearrangement links TRBV7-8 to TRBJ2-3; D might be TRBD1 (5 bases). This CDR3 has 13 amino acids. Germline-derived CDR1 and CDR2 are SGHVS and FQNEAQ. The V and J ends lost 1 base and 4 bases respectively, with 6 bases between them. CDR3: CASSLVGPDTQYF. For the CDR3, the DNA is TGTGCCAGCAGCTTAGTGGGGCCAGATACGCAGTATTTT.

There are a few counts of this clone. This chain uses TRBV6-5 with TRBJ2-6; 10 bases match TRBD1. The CDR3 has 15 amino acids. J gave up 0 bases and V 10 bases, and 3 bases lay outside the gene matches. The germline V gene has CDR1 MNHEY and CDR2 SVGAGI. The CDR3, as DNA: TGTGCCACCCGGACAGGGGGCTCTGGGGCCAACGTCCTGACTTTC. It encodes CATRTGGSGANVLTF.

This chain joins TRBV9 and TRBJ2-3; the match to TRBD2 covers 14 bases. Unmatched junction bases numbered 4, after V lost 3 bases and J lost 4 bases. The germline V gene has CDR1 SGDLS and CDR2 YYNGEE. The CDR3 is 16 amino acids. The chain's CDR3 is CASSASTSGGADTQYF. The CDR3 DNA is TGTGCCAGCAGCGCATCGACTAGCGGGGGGGCAGATACGCAGTATTTT.

This clone was seen more than once but under ten times. CDR3 bases: TGTGCCAGCAGCTTGGTAGCCAGCATCTCATTCTTT. Encoded protein: CASSLVASISFF. The chain combines TRBV5-6 with TRBJ1-1; D remains unclear. Per the germline V gene, CDR1 is SGHDT and CDR2 is YYEEEE. CDR3 size: 12 residues. Deletions cut 0 bases from V and 14 bases from J, with 14 bases between.

The chain has TRBV7-2 and TRBJ2-1; 8 positions match TRBD2. The CDR3 is made up of 17 amino acids. Germline V gives CDR1 SGHTA, CDR2 FQGNSA. With 0 bases clipped from V and 2 bases from J, the junction kept 6 bases outside the gene matches. The DNA of the CDR3 is TGTGCCAGCAGCTTAGCTTCGGGGGGGGGTACCTACAATGAGCAGTTCTTC. Protein product: CASSLASGGGTYNEQFF.

The count of this clone is one. The CDR3 reads CASEGLENIQYF. Written as DNA, the CDR3 is TGTGCCAGCGAGGGACTAGAAAACATTCAGTACTTC. The chain uses TRBV19 and TRBJ2-4; 8 bases are shared with TRBD2. This CDR3 region has 12 residues. V lost 9 bases, J lost 5 bases, and 3 bases stayed unmatched. Germline values: CDR1 LNHDA, CDR2 SQIVND (reference sequence).

This clone has only a few counts. This chain joins TRBV27 and TRBJ2-4; 8 positions agree with TRBD2. Germline V gene data show CDR1 as MNHEY and CDR2 as SMNVEV (reference sequence). V shed 0 bases, J shed 3 bases, and the junction held 4 bases outside the gene matches. The CDR3 consists of 16 residues. The CDR3 sequence: CASSLSNSGIKNIQYF. The CDR3 DNA reads TGTGCCAGCAGTTTATCAAATAGCGGGATCAAAAACATTCAGTACTTC.

This sequence joins TRBV6-6 and TRBJ2-7; TRBD1 matches at 11 bases. Germline V CDR1 and CDR2: MNHNY, SVGAGI (reference sequence). The V segment lost 0 bases and the J segment 4 bases; nucleotides outside the gene matches: 2. The CDR3 consists of 15 residues. The CDR3 DNA reads TGTGCCAGCAGTTACTCGGACAGGGGGCCTTACGAGCAGTACTTC. Translated, it gives CASSYSDRGPYEQYF.

This clone was counted a few times. The rearrangement links TRBV14 to TRBJ2-5, with D maybe TRBD1 (6 bases). The CDR3 loop spans 13 amino acids. Germline V gene sequence: CDR1 SGHDN, CDR2 FVKESK. V shed 5 bases and J shed 5 bases, with 12 bases lying between them. This CDR3 reads CASSTRGRETQYF. The DNA of the CDR3 is TGTGCCAGCAGCACCAGGGGACGGGAGACCCAGTACTTC.

This clone was recorded a few times. The chain couples TRBV3-1 (or the pseudogene TRBV3-2) to TRBJ2-5; TRBD2 is a possible D gene (6 bases). Trimming removed 0 bases at V and 5 bases at J, with 13 bases between. From germline, CDR1 is LGHDT and CDR2 YNNKEL (reference sequence). This CDR3 is 15 amino acids long. CDR3 sequence reads: CASSQDFQAGETQYF. The CDR3 nucleotides read TGTGCCAGCAGCCAAGATTTTCAGGCGGGGGAGACCCAGTACTTC.

J is TRBJ2-1 and V is TRBV21-1; the table's D call, TRBD1, was not checked against the DNA. TRBV21-1 is recorded as a pseudogene. The CDR3 has 20 residues. CDR3 coding DNA: TGTGCCAGCAGCAAAGTATTAAGGCTGGACAGGGAGTTTATAGAGAATGAGCAGTTCTTC. Translated: CASSKVLRLDREFIENEQFF.

The sample holds a few counts of this clone. The V call is TRBV20-1, the J call TRBJ1-2; 7 positions agree with TRBD1. Trimming removed 6 bases from V and 5 bases from J; junction bases left unmatched: 3. The CDR3 length is 11 residues. CDR1 is DFQATT, CDR2 SNEGSKA, per germline (reference sequence). CDR3 nucleotide sequence: TGCAGTGCCCCAGGGGGTTATGGCTACACCTTC. Translating it yields CSAPGGYGYTF.

The rearrangement links TRBV7-2 to TRBJ2-6; maybe TRBD1 (6 bases). This CDR3 has 17 residues. The V end lost 4 bases, the J end lost 1 base, and 14 bases lay between the germline ends. Per the germline V gene, CDR1 is SGHTA and CDR2 is FQGNSA. The CDR3 coding sequence is TGTGCCAGCAGCTCCACAGGGACGACGTCTGGGGCCAACGTCCTGACTTTC. Protein sequence: CASSSTGTTSGANVLTF. Full variable domain (remainder filled in from reference TRBV7-2 and TRBJ2-6): GAGVSQSPSNKVTEKGKDVELRCDPISGHTALYWYRQSLGQGLEFLIYFQGNSAPDKSGLPSDRFSAERTGGSVSTLTIQRTQQEDSAVYLCASSSTGTTSGANVLTFGAGSRLTVL.

This chain connects TRBV27 to TRBJ2-1, with D tentatively TRBD1 (6 bases). CDR1 is MNHEY and CDR2 is SMNVEV in the germline V gene (reference sequence). This CDR3 has 12 amino acids. Trimming removed 6 bases at V and 7 bases at J, with 10 bases between. CDR3: CASSRRGNEQFF. DNA of the CDR3: TGTGCCAGCAGCCGCAGGGGAAATGAGCAGTTCTTC.

This clone was detected only a few times. The chain is built from TRBV6-2 or TRBV6-3 and TRBJ2-1, with 9 nucleotides matching TRBD1. With V trimmed by 1 base and J by 2 bases, 0 bases remained unmatched. Germline assignment: CDR1 MNHEY and CDR2 SVGEGT. The CDR3 consists of 15 residues. CDR3 residues: CASSYWTGAYNEQFF. The CDR3 DNA reads TGTGCCAGCAGTTACTGGACAGGGGCCTACAATGAGCAGTTCTTC.

For the CDR3, the DNA is TGTGCCACCAGCAGAGATCCCTTGTTACAGGGAAATCCCTACGAGCAGTACTTC. Protein sequence: CATSRDPLLQGNPYEQYF. The chain is built from TRBV15 and TRBJ2-7; perhaps TRBD1 as D (6 bases). Between the trimmed V and J ends, which lost 0 bases and 2 bases, there was a span of 20 bases. This CDR3 has 18 amino acids. Germline CDR1 and CDR2: LNHNV and YYDKDF (reference sequence). The complete variable domain, with remaining parts taken from reference TRBV15 and TRBJ2-7, reads DAMVIQNPRYQVTQFGKPVTLSCSQTLNHNVMYWYQQKSSQAPKLLFHYYDKDFNNEADTPDNFQSRRPNTSFCFLDIRSPGLGDTAMYLCATSRDPLLQGNPYEQYFGPGTRLTVT.

The V gene is TRBV6-5, the J gene TRBJ2-1; D not certain. Germline CDR1 is MNHEY and CDR2 is SVGAGI. The CDR3 length is 15 residues. The V and J ends lost 7 bases and 6 bases respectively, with 19 bases between them. The chain's CDR3 is CASIRTVLNSNEQFF. In nucleotides, the CDR3 is TGTGCCAGCATCAGAACAGTTTTAAACAGCAATGAGCAGTTCTTC.

This rearrangement joins TRBV4-1 to TRBJ1-4, with no clear D. The V gene lost 0 bases and the J gene lost 10 bases, with 6 bases spanning the gap. The CDR3 has 12 amino acids. The V gene's germline CDR1 is MGHRA and CDR2 YSYEKL. The CDR3 region is CASSQERGKLFF. In nucleotides, the CDR3 is TGCGCCAGCAGCCAAGAACGCGGAAAACTGTTTTTT.